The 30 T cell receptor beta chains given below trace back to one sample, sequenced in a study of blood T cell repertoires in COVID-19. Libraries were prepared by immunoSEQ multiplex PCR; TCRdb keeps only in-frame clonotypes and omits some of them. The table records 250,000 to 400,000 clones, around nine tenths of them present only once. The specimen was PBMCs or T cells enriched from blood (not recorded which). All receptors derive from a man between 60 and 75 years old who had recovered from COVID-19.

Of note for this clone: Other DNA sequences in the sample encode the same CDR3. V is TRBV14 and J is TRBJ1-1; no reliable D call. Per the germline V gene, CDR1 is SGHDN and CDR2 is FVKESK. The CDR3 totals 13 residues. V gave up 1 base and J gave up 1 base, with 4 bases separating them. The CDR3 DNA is TGTGCCAGCAGCCAAGGGAGGAACACTGAAGCTTTCTTT. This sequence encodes CASSQGRNTEAFF.

CDR3 region: CASSRGVYSNQPQHF. CDR3 nucleotides: TGTGCCAGCAGCCGCGGGGTCTATAGCAATCAGCCCCAGCATTTT. The rearrangement uses TRBV14 and TRBJ1-5, with D unresolved. V lost 4 bases and J 0 bases, leaving 10 bases between the germline ends. This CDR3 spans 15 amino acids. Germline V CDR1 and CDR2: SGHDN, FVKESK.

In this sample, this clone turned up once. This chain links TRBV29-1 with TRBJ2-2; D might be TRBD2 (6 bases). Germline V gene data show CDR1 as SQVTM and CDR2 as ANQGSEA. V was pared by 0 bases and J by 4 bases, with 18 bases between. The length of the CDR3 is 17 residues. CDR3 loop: CSVEDRDWGLGTGELFF. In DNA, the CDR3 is TGCAGCGTTGAAGATCGAGACTGGGGACTGGGCACCGGGGAGCTGTTTTTT.

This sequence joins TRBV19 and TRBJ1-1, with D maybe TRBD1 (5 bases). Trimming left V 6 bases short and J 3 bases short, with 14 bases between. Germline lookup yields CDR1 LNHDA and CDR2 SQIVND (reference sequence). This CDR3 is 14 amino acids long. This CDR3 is CASSSGGWHTEAFF. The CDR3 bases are TGTGCCAGTAGCTCCGGGGGTTGGCACACTGAAGCTTTCTTT.

The CDR3 spells CASSFNRYNEQFF. The CDR3 DNA reads as TGTGCCAGCAGCTTTAACAGATACAATGAGCAGTTCTTC. V is TRBV11-2 and J is TRBJ2-1; D is unclear. Germline CDR1 reads SGHAT; CDR2 reads FQNNGV. The CDR3 is 13 amino acids. Trimming left V 3 bases short and J 4 bases short, with 7 bases between.

The CDR3 DNA is TGTGCCAGCAGCCAACCACTAGCTGGGGTCGGGGAGCTGTTTTTT. This gives the protein CASSQPLAGVGELFF. The chain combines TRBV3-1 (or the pseudogene TRBV3-2) with TRBJ2-2; possible D gene TRBD2, 6 bases. CDR3 length equals 15 residues. Germline CDR1 and CDR2: LGHDT and YNNKEL (reference sequence). V lost 2 bases and J lost 7, with 14 bases in between.

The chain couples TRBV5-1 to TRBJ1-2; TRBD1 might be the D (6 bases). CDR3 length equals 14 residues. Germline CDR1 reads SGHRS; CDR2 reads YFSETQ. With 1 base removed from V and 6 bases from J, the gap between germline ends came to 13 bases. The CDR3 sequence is CASSLSRGVNGYTF. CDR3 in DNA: TGCGCCAGCAGCTTGTCCAGGGGCGTAAATGGCTACACCTTC.

The CDR3 region is CASSSTGSSGELFF. DNA for the CDR3: TGTGCCAGCAGCTCCACAGGGTCCTCCGGGGAGCTGTTTTTT. J is TRBJ2-2 and V is TRBV7-3, with TRBD1 as a possible D gene (6 bases). The CDR3 totals 14 residues. From germline, CDR1 is SGHTA and CDR2 FQGTGA. V lost 4 bases and J 6 bases, leaving 12 bases between the germline ends. Based on the CDR3 plus reference TRBV7-3 and TRBJ2-2, the full variable domain is GAGVSQTPSNKVTEKGKYVELRCDPISGHTALYWYRQSLGQGPEFLIYFQGTGAADDSGLPNDRFFAVRPEGSVSTLKIQRTERGDSAVYLCASSSTGSSGELFFGEGSRLTVL.

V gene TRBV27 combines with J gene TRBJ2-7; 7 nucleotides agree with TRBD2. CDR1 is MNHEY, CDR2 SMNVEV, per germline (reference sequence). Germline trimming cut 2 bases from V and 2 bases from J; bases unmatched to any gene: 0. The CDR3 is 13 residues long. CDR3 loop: CASSLRGAYEQYF. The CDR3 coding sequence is TGTGCCAGCAGTTTACGGGGGGCCTACGAGCAGTACTTC.

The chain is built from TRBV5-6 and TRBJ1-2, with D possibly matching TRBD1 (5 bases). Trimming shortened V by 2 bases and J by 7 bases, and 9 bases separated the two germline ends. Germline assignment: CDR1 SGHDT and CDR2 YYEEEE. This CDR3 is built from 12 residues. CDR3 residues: CASSFRTFGYTF. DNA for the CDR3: TGTGCCAGCAGCTTTCGGACATTTGGCTACACCTTC. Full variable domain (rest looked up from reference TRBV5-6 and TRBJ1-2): DAGVTQSPTHLIKTRGQQVTLRCSPKSGHDTVSWYQQALGQGPQFIFQYYEEEERQRGNFPDRFSGHQFPNYSSELNVNALLLGDSALYLCASSFRTFGYTFGSGTRLTVV.

CDR3 protein: CASSSWGRPSTF. The CDR3 DNA reads as TGTGCCAGCAGTTCCTGGGGCAGACCGAGCACCTTC. The chain couples TRBV6-5 to TRBJ1-2; tentatively, D is TRBD1 (5 bases). Trimming cost V 4 bases and J 13 bases, with 16 bases left between them. Germline-derived CDR1 and CDR2 are MNHEY and SVGAGI. CDR3 length equals 12 residues.

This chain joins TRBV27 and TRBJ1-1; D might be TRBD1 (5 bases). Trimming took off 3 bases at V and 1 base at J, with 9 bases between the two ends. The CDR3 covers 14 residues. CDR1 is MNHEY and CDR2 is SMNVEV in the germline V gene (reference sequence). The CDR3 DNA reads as TGTGCCAGCAGTTTGGACATCTCGAACACTGAAGCTTTCTTT. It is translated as CASSLDISNTEAFF.

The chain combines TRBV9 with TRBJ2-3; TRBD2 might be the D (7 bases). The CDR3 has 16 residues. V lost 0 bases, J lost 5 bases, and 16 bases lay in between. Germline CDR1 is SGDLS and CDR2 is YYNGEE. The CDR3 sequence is CASSVGGGGGGDTQYF. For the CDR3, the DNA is TGTGCCAGCAGCGTAGGCGGCGGGGGAGGGGGAGATACGCAGTATTTT. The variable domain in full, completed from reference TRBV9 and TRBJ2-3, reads DSGVTQTPKHLITATGQRVTLRCSPRSGDLSVYWYQQSLDQGLQFLIQYYNGEERAKGNILERFSAQQFPDLHSELNLSSLELGDSALYFCASSVGGGGGGDTQYFGPGTRLTVL.

This CDR3 reads CASSYPPGLRDISQPQHF. The CDR3 DNA reads as TGTGCCAGCAGTTACCCTCCGGGACTCAGGGATATAAGTCAGCCCCAGCATTTT. The chain combines TRBV6-2 or TRBV6-3 with TRBJ1-5; D is possibly TRBD1 (5 bases). Germline CDR1 reads MNHEY; CDR2 reads SVGEGT. The CDR3 sequence is 18 residues long. Trimming shortened V by 2 bases and J by 6 bases, and 23 bases separated the two germline ends.

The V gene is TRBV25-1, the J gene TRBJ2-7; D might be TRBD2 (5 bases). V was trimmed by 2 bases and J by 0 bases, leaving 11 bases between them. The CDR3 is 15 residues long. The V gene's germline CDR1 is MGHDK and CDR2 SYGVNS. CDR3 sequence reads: CASSEIGRSSYEQYF. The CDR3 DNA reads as TGTGCCAGCAGTGAAATAGGGAGAAGCTCCTACGAGCAGTACTTC.

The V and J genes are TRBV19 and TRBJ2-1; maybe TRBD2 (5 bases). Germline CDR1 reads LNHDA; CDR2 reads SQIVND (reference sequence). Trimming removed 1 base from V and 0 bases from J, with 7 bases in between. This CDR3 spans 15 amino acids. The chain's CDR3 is CASSIGGYSYNEQFF. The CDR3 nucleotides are TGTGCCAGTAGTATAGGCGGGTACTCCTACAATGAGCAGTTCTTC.

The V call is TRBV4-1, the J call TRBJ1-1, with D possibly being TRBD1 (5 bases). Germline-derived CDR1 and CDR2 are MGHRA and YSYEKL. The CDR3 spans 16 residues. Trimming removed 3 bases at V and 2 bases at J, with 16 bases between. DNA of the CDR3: TGCGCCAGCAGCCAGGTTGGTCGGGGGACTAACACTGAAGCTTTCTTT. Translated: CASSQVGRGTNTEAFF.

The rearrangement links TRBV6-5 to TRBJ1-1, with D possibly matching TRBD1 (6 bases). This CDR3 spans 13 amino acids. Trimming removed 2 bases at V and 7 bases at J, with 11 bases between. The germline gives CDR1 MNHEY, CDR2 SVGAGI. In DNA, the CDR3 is TGTGCCAGCAGTTACGTAGGGGGAGATGAAGCTTTCTTT. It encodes CASSYVGGDEAFF.

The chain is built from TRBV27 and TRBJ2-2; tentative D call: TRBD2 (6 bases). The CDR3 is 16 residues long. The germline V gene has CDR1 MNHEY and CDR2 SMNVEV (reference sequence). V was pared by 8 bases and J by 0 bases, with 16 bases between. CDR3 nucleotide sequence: TGTGCCAGCGGGATCCGGCGCGGGGCGAACACCGGGGAGCTGTTTTTT. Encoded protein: CASGIRRGANTGELFF.

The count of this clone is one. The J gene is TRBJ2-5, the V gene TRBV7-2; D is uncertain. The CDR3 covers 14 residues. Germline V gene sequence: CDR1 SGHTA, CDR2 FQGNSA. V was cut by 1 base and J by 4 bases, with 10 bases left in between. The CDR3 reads CASSLDITVETQYF. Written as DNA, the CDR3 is TGTGCCAGCAGCTTAGATATAACTGTAGAGACCCAGTACTTC.

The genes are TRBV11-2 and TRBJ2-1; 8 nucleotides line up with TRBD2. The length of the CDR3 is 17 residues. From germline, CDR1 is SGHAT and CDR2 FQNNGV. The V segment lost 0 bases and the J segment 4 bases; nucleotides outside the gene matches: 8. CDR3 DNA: TGTGCCAGCAGCTTAGATCGAAGCGGGAGAATTTACAATGAGCAGTTCTTC. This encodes CASSLDRSGRIYNEQFF.

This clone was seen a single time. DNA of the CDR3: TGTGCCAGCACCCCCTTTGAAGGGGAATATGGCTACACCTTC. Translating gives CASTPFEGEYGYTF. V usage is TRBV5-4 and J usage is TRBJ1-2; possibly TRBD1 for D (5 bases). The CDR3 runs to 14 residues. V lost 6 bases, J lost 5 bases, and 17 bases lay in between. Germline CDR1 is SGHNT and CDR2 is YYREEE (reference sequence).

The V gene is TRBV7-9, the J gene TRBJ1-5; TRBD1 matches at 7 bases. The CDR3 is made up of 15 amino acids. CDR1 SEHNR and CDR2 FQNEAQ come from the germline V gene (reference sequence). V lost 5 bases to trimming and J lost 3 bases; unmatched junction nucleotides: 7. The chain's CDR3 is CASSSSTGNNQPQHF. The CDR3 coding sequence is TGTGCCAGCAGCAGTTCGACAGGGAACAATCAGCCCCAGCATTTT.

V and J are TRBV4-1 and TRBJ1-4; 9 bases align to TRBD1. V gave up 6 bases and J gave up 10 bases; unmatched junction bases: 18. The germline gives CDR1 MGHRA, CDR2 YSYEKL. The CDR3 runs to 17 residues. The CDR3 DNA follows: TGCGCCAGCAGACAGTCGACCCCCGGGACAGGGTCGGGAAAACTGTTTTTT. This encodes CASRQSTPGTGSGKLFF.

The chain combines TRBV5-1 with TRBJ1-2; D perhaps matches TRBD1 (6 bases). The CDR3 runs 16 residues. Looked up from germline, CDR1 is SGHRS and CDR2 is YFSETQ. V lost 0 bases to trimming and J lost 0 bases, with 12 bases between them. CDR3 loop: CASSLGTAGANYGYTF. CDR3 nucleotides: TGCGCCAGCAGCTTGGGGACGGCAGGGGCTAACTATGGCTACACCTTC.

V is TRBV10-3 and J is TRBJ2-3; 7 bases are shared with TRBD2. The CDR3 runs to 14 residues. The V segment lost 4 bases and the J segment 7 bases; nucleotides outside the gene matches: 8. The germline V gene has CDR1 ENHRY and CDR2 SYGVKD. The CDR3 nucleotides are TGTGCCATCAGTGTAGGGGAGGGATCGAATACGCAGTATTTT. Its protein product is CAISVGEGSNTQYF.

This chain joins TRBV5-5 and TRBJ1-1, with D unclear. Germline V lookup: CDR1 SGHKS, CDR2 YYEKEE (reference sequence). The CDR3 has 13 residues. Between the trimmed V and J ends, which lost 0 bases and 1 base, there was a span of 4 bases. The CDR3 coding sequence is TGTGCCAGCAGCTTGGGAGGGAACACTGAAGCTTTCTTT. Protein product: CASSLGGNTEAFF.

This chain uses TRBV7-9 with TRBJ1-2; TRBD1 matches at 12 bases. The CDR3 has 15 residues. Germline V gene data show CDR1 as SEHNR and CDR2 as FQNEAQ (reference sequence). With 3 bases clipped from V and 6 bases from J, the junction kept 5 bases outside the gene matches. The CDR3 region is CASSFTGQGADGYTF. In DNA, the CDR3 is TGTGCCAGCAGCTTTACGGGACAGGGGGCGGATGGCTACACCTTC. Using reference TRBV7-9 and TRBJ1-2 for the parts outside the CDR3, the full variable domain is DTGVSQNPRHKITKRGQNVTFRCDPISEHNRLYWYRQTLGQGPEFLTYFQNEAQLEKSRLLSDRFSAERPKGSFSTLEIQRTEQGDSAMYLCASSFTGQGADGYTFGSGTRLTVV.

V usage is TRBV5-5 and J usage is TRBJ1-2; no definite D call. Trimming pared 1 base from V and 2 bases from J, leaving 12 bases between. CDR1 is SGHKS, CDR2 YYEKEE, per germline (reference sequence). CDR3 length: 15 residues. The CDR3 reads CASSLWRAKNYGYTF. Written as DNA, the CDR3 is TGTGCCAGCAGCTTGTGGAGGGCGAAGAACTATGGCTACACCTTC.

DNA of the CDR3: TGTGCCAGCTCACCAAAGGGAGGGCTTAACTATGGCTACACCTTC. The encoded protein is CASSPKGGLNYGYTF. The gene calls are TRBV18 and TRBJ1-2; no definite D call. V was shortened by 2 bases and J by 1 base, with 11 bases between the two germline ends. The CDR3 consists of 15 residues. Germline-derived CDR1 and CDR2 are KGHSH and LQKENI.